These 22 T cell receptor beta chains came from one sample sequenced in a study of T-cell memory formation after mild COVID-19 (dated by TCRdb to about 2021). The library was built by means of 5' RACE. Sequencing instrument: Illumina NovaSeq 6000. TCRdb itself trimmed the public reads at Q25 with fastp, ran MiXCR and retained productive beta chains. Under each unique CDR3 protein, matching rows form one entry showing the most common genes and DNA. The table for this sample lists fewer than 150,000 distinct CDR3 sequences; approximately 6.2% of them were counted only once. Jointly, the top ten make up approximately 2.1% of the sample. Specimen: PBMCs or a T cell subset sorted from them (not recorded which). The receptors here all came from an adult woman who had mild COVID-19 (a few samples of this study predate the infection). The sample titles of this study are shuffled in the database, so cell type and time point are left out; the donor was told from shared clones.

This chain connects TRBV30 to TRBJ2-7, with 11 bases aligning to TRBD1. CDR3 size: 15 residues. Germline-derived CDR1 and CDR2 are GTSNPN and SVGIG (reference sequence). After removal of 2 bases from V and 0 bases from J, the junction contained 3 bases not matched to a gene. The CDR3, as DNA: TGTGCCTGGAGTAGGGGACAGGGGGGCTCCTACGAGCAGTACTTC. Its translation is CAWSRGQGGSYEQYF.

This clonotype occurred a few times. The genes are TRBV2 and TRBJ2-2, with unresolved D. Germline V lookup: CDR1 SNHLY, CDR2 FYNNEI. V gave up 6 bases and J gave up 4 bases, with 18 bases separating them. The CDR3 runs 16 residues. The CDR3 protein is CASSAPNSAPTGELFF. In DNA form, the CDR3 reads TGTGCCAGCAGCGCCCCAAACTCGGCCCCCACCGGGGAGCTGTTTTTT.

This clonotype was picked up many times. The CDR3 reads CASTRTSGSYEQYF. CDR3 in DNA: TGTGCCAGCACCCGGACTAGCGGGAGTTACGAGCAGTACTTC. The V and J genes are TRBV6-2 or TRBV6-3 and TRBJ2-7; 13 bases match TRBD2. CDR3 length: 14 amino acids. Germline V lookup: CDR1 MNHEY, CDR2 SVGEGT. Trimming at V came to 7 bases and at J to 4 bases, leaving 4 bases not matched to a gene.

The chain joins TRBV21-1 to TRBJ2-7; the D call TRBD1 from the table was never checked on the DNA. TRBV21-1 is a pseudogene. The CDR3 has 14 amino acids. The CDR3 nucleotides are TGTGCCAGCAGCCAGGGGACAGTTATCTACGAGCAGTACTTC. Protein sequence: CASSQGTVIYEQYF.

This clonotype was recorded at least ten times. The chain couples TRBV6-5 to TRBJ1-1; maybe TRBD1 (5 bases). V was trimmed by 3 bases and J by 1 base, leaving 15 bases between them. The CDR3 is 16 amino acids. Germline CDR1 reads MNHEY; CDR2 reads SVGAGI. CDR3 nucleotides: TGTGCCAGCAGTTATGAGAGGGGACGGACGAACACTGAAGCTTTCTTT. It yields the protein CASSYERGRTNTEAFF.

J is TRBJ2-1 and V is TRBV3-1; D is undetermined. Looked up from germline, CDR1 is LGHDT and CDR2 is YNNKEL (reference sequence). Trimming stripped 5 bases from V and 5 bases from J, with 7 bases between. The CDR3 has 12 amino acids. For the CDR3, the DNA is TGTGCCAGCAGCATGATCAACAATGAGCAGTTCTTC. It encodes CASSMINNEQFF.

This clonotype occurred a few times. The V gene is TRBV12-3 or TRBV12-4, the J gene TRBJ1-1; D is ambiguous. The CDR3 is 15 residues long. The V end lost 2 bases, the J end lost 6 bases, and 16 bases lay between the germline ends. In DNA, the CDR3 is TGTGCCAGCAGTTTATCGGGAGCGATGGAATCTGAAGCTTTCTTT. This encodes CASSLSGAMESEAFF.

The chain carries TRBV5-1 and TRBJ2-3, with D hard to call. Germline CDR1 SGHRS, CDR2 YFSETQ. CDR3 length equals 15 residues. Trimming stripped 4 bases from V and 0 bases from J, with 12 bases between. The DNA of the CDR3 is TGCGCCAGCAGCCACCGACACCCCAGCACAGATACGCAGTATTTT. Protein product: CASSHRHPSTDTQYF.

This clonotype came up many times. The rearrangement uses TRBV7-3 and TRBJ2-3; D gene unclear. The V gene lost 5 bases and the J gene lost 1 base, with 13 bases spanning the gap. The germline CDR1 and CDR2 sequences are SGHTA and FQGTGA. The CDR3 has 15 residues. The CDR3 nucleotides read TGTGCCAGCAGCCGAGACTCCTTGGGCACAGATACGCAGTATTTT. This translates into CASSRDSLGTDTQYF.

This clonotype was counted between two and nine times. The rearrangement joins TRBV24-1 to TRBJ2-3; TRBD1 matches 8 bases. This CDR3 has 17 amino acids. V shed 3 bases, J shed 2 bases, and the junction held 9 bases outside the gene matches. Per germline, CDR1 KGHDR and CDR2 SFDVKD. The CDR3 DNA reads as TGTGCCACCAGTGATACTCGACAGGGGCTATACACAGATACGCAGTATTTT. This translates into CATSDTRQGLYTDTQYF.

This clonotype was seen at least ten times. This chain links TRBV5-1 with TRBJ2-3; D is undetermined. Germline V gene sequence: CDR1 SGHRS, CDR2 YFSETQ. The CDR3 has 14 residues. Trimming pared 0 bases from V and 4 bases from J, leaving 9 bases between. The CDR3 coding sequence is TGCGCCAGCAGCTTGGCTAGTTTGCCAGATACGCAGTATTTT. Its protein product is CASSLASLPDTQYF. The whole variable domain, filled in from reference TRBV5-1 and TRBJ2-3, reads KAGVTQTPRYLIKTRGQQVTLSCSPISGHRSVSWYQQTPGQGLQFLFEYFSETQRNKGNFPGRFSGRQFSNSRSEMNVSTLELGDSALYLCASSLASLPDTQYFGPGTRLTVL.

The sample holds many counts of this clonotype. This chain joins TRBV7-9 and TRBJ2-5, with D possibly TRBD1 on 5 matching bases. Trimming removed 1 base from V and 2 bases from J, with 8 bases in between. Germline-derived CDR1 and CDR2 are SEHNR and FQNEAQ (reference sequence). The length of the CDR3 is 14 residues. The CDR3 bases are TGTGCCAGCAGCTTAGGATCAGGGCAAGAGACCCAGTACTTC. As protein: CASSLGSGQETQYF. Full variable domain (remainder filled in from reference TRBV7-9 and TRBJ2-5): DTGVSQNPRHKITKRGQNVTFRCDPISEHNRLYWYRQTLGQGPEFLTYFQNEAQLEKSRLLSDRFSAERPKGSFSTLEIQRTEQGDSAMYLCASSLGSGQETQYFGPGTRLLVL.

The chain is built from TRBV19 and TRBJ1-6, with D unresolved. The CDR3 is 14 residues long. V was clipped by 7 bases and J by 0 bases, with 7 bases between them. Germline assignment: CDR1 LNHDA and CDR2 SQIVND (reference sequence). CDR3 DNA sequence: TGTGCCAGTATGCTGAGCTCCTATAATTCACCCCTCCACTTT. It is translated as CASMLSSYNSPLHF.

The genes are TRBV30 and TRBJ1-2; possible D gene TRBD1, 5 bases. V shed 2 bases and J shed 2 bases, with 6 bases lying between them. This CDR3 is 12 amino acids long. Per germline, CDR1 GTSNPN and CDR2 SVGIG (reference sequence). CDR3 region: CAWSRGNYGYTF. In nucleotides, the CDR3 is TGTGCCTGGAGTCGGGGGAACTATGGCTACACCTTC. Full variable domain (rest looked up from reference TRBV30 and TRBJ1-2): SQTIHQWPATLVQPVGSPLSLECTVEGTSNPNLYWYRQAAGRGLQLLFYSVGIGQISSEVPQNLSASRPQDRQFILSSKKLLLSDSGFYLCAWSRGNYGYTFGSGTRLTVV.

This sequence joins TRBV30 and TRBJ2-3; 13 nucleotides match TRBD2. The germline CDR1 and CDR2 sequences are GTSNPN and SVGIG (reference sequence). The CDR3 length is 14 residues. The CDR3 coding sequence is TGTGCTTGCGGGACTAGCGGGGCCACAGATACGCAGTATTTT. Its protein product is CACGTSGATDTQYF. Full variable domain (remainder filled in from reference TRBV30 and TRBJ2-3): SQTIHQWPATLVQPVGSPLSLECTVEGTSNPNLYWYRQAAGRGLQLLFYSVGIGQISSEVPQNLSASRPQDRQFILSSKKLLLSDSGFYLCACGTSGATDTQYFGPGTRLTVL.

The chain carries TRBV14 and TRBJ1-2, with unresolved D. The CDR3 covers 13 residues. Germline lookup yields CDR1 SGHDN and CDR2 FVKESK. Trimming pared 4 bases from V and 4 bases from J, leaving 10 bases between. The CDR3 loop reads CASSPEGRYGYTF. CDR3 nucleotides: TGTGCCAGCAGCCCCGAGGGTCGCTATGGCTACACCTTC.

This chain links TRBV12-3 or TRBV12-4 with TRBJ2-1; the match to TRBD2 covers 7 bases. V shed 6 bases, J shed 4 bases, and the junction held 3 bases outside the gene matches. The CDR3 consists of 13 residues. The CDR3 sequence: CASRARGYNEQFF. The CDR3 DNA is TGTGCCAGCAGAGCGCGGGGGTACAATGAGCAGTTCTTC.

This clonotype was counted ten times or more. The rearrangement uses TRBV20-1 and TRBJ1-5; a weak D match, TRBD1 (5 bases). V was cut by 1 base and J by 7 bases, with 20 bases left in between. CDR1 is DFQATT and CDR2 is SNEGSKA in the germline V gene (reference sequence). This CDR3 is 16 amino acids long. The CDR3, as DNA: TGCAGTGCTAGAGGCCCGGGACTACCCACGGGGCAGCCCCAGCATTTT. This sequence encodes CSARGPGLPTGQPQHF.

This clonotype occurred many times. The gene calls are TRBV7-2 and TRBJ2-3; possible D gene TRBD2, 6 bases. V lost 5 bases to trimming and J lost 5 bases, with 14 bases between them. The CDR3 sequence is 14 residues long. Germline CDR1 SGHTA, CDR2 FQGNSA. This CDR3 is CASSLSRGLDTQYF. The CDR3 DNA reads TGTGCCAGCAGCCTAAGTCGGGGGTTAGATACGCAGTATTTT.

In its sample, this clonotype was seen a few times. V gene TRBV3-1 combines with J gene TRBJ2-3; 14 nucleotides agree with TRBD2. J gave up 0 bases and V 5 bases, and 7 bases lay outside the gene matches. The CDR3 is 18 residues long. Germline V gene lookup returns CDR1 LGHDT and CDR2 YNNKEL (reference sequence). The CDR3 loop reads CASSSTSGGASSTDTQYF. DNA for the CDR3: TGTGCCAGCAGCTCGACTAGCGGGGGGGCTTCTAGCACAGATACGCAGTATTTT.

V and J are TRBV4-1 and TRBJ2-2, with D possibly TRBD1 on 6 matching bases. With 4 bases removed from V and 6 bases from J, the gap between germline ends came to 15 bases. The germline V gene encodes CDR1 MGHRA and CDR2 YSYEKL. The length of the CDR3 is 15 residues. In nucleotides, the CDR3 is TGCGCCAGCAGCCGCGCCCTAAACAGGGCCGGGGAGCTGTTTTTT. Translation gives CASSRALNRAGELFF.

This chain uses TRBV3-1 with TRBJ1-5; 7 bases are shared with TRBD1. The trim removed 0 bases at V and 7 bases at J, leaving 6 bases unmatched. The CDR3 length is 15 residues. The V gene's germline CDR1 is LGHDT and CDR2 YNNKEL (reference sequence). CDR3 DNA sequence: TGTGCCAGCAGCCAAGATCAGGGGGACGGACAGCCCCAGCATTTT. This encodes CASSQDQGDGQPQHF.